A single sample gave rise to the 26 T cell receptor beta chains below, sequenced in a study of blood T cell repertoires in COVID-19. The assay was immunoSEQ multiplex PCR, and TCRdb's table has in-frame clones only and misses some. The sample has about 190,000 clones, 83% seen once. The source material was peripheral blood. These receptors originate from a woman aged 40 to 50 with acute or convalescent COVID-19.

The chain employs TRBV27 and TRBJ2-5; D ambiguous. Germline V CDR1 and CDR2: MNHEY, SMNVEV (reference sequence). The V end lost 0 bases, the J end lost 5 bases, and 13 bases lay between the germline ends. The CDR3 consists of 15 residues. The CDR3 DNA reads TGTGCCAGCAGTTTATCCCCGTTAACTACGGAGACCCAGTACTTC. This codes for CASSLSPLTTETQYF.

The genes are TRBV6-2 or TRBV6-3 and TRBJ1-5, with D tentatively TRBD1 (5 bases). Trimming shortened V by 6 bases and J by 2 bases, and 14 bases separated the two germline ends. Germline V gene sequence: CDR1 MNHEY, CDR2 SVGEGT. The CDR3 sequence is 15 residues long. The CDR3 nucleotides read TGTGCCAGCAGCCCGGGGGGTGAGGGCAATCAGCCCCAGCATTTT. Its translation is CASSPGGEGNQPQHF.

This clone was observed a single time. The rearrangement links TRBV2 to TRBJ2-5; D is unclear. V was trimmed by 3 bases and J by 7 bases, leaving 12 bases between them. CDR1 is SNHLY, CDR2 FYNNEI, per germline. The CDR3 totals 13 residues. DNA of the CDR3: TGTGCCAGCAGTGACGAAGCCCATGGGACCCAGTACTTC. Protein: CASSDEAHGTQYF.

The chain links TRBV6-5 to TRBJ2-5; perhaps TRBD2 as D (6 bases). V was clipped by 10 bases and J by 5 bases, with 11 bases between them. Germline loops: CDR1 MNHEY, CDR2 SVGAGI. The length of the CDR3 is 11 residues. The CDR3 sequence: CATSGWETQYF. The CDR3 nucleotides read TGTGCCACCAGCGGGTGGGAGACCCAGTACTTC.

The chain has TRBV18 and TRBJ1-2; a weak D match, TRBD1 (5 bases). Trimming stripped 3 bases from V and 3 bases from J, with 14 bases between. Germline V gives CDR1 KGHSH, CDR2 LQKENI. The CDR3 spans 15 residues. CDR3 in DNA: TGTGCCAGCTCACCGGGGGGTGCTTTCCACTATGGCTACACCTTC. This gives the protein CASSPGGAFHYGYTF.

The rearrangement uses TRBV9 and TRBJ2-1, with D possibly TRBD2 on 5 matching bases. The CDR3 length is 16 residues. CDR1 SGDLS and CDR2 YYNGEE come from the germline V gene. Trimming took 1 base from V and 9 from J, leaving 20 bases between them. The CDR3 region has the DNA TGTGCCAGCAGCGTAAATCGGGTTGGAACGGGGATTGAGCAGTTCTTC. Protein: CASSVNRVGTGIEQFF.

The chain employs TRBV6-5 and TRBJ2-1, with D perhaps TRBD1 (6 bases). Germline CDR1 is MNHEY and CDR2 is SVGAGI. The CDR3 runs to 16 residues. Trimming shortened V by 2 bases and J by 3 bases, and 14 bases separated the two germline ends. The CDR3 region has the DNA TGTGCCAGCAGTTACGATTTTAGGGGGAGCTACAATGAGCAGTTCTTC. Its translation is CASSYDFRGSYNEQFF.

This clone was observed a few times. CDR3 DNA: TGTGCCAGCAACTTGAGGGCTAGCAATCAGCCCCAGCATTTT. Translating it yields CASNLRASNQPQHF. The chain combines TRBV6-5 with TRBJ1-5; D unclear. CDR1 and CDR2 (germline): MNHEY, SVGAGI. The V end was cut by 7 bases, the J end by 0 bases, with 10 bases between. The CDR3 extends over 14 amino acids.

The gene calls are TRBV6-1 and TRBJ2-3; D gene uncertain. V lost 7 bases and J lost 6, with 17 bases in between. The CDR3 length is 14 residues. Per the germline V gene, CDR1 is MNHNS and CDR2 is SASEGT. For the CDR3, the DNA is TGTGCCAGCACCAGAGCTCCGGGTGGGGATACGCAGTATTTT. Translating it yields CASTRAPGGDTQYF.

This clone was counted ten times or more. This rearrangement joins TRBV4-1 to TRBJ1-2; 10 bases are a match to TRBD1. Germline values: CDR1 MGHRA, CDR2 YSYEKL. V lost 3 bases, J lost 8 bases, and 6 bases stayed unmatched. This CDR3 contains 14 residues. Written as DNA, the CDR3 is TGCGCCAGCAGCCAGGGGACAGGGGTCGGAGGCTACACCTTC. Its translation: CASSQGTGVGGYTF.

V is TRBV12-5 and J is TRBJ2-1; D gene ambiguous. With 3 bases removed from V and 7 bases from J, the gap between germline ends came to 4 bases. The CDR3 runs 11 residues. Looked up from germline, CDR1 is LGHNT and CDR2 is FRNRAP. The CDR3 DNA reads TGTGCTAGTGGTTTTACAAATGAGCAGTTCTTC. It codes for CASGFTNEQFF. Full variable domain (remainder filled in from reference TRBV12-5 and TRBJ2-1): DARVTQTPRHKVTEMGQEVTMRCQPILGHNTVFWYRQTMMQGLELLAYFRNRAPLDDSGMPKDRFSAEMPDATLATLKIQPSEPRDSAVYFCASGFTNEQFFGPGTRLTVL.

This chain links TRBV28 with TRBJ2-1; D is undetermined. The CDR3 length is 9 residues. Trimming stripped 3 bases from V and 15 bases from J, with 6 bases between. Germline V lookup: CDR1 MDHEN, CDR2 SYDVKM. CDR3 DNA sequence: TGTGCCAGCAGTTTTCCGTGGTTCTTC. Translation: CASSFPWFF.

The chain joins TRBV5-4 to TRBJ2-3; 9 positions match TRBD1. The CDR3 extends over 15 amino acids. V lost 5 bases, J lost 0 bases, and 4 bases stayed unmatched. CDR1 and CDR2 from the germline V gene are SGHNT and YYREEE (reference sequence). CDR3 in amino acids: CASSTGTGSTDTQYF. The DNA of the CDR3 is TGTGCCAGCAGTACCGGGACAGGGAGCACAGATACGCAGTATTTT. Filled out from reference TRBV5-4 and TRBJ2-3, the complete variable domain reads ETGVTQSPTHLIKTRGQQVTLRCSSQSGHNTVSWYQQALGQGPQFIFQYYREEENGRGNFPPRFSGLQFPNYSSELNVNALELDDSALYLCASSTGTGSTDTQYFGPGTRLTVL.

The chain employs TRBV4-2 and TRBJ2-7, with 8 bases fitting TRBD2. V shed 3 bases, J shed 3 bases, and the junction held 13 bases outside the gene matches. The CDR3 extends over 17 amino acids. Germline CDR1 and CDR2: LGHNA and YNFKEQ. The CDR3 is CASSQAPGLETLYEQYF. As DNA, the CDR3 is TGTGCCAGCAGCCAGGCGCCGGGACTAGAAACCCTCTACGAGCAGTACTTC.

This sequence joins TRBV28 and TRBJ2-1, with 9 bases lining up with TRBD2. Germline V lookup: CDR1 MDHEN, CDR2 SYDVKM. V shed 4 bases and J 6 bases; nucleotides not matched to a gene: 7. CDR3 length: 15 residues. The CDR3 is CASSSIAGEVNEQFF. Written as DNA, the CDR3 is TGTGCCAGCAGTTCTATAGCGGGAGAGGTCAATGAGCAGTTCTTC.

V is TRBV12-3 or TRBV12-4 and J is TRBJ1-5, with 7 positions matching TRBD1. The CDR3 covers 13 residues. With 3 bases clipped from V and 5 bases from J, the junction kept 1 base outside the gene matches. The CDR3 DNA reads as TGTGCCAGCAGTTTTGACAGGGATCAGCCCCAGCATTTT. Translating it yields CASSFDRDQPQHF.

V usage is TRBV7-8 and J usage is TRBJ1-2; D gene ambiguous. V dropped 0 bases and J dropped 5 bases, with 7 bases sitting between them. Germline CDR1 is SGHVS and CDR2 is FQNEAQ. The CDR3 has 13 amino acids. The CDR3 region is CASSLARAYGYTF. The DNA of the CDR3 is TGTGCCAGCAGCTTAGCGCGTGCGTATGGCTACACCTTC.

The CDR3 loop is CASRLTSGGFKDTQYF. The CDR3, as DNA: TGTGCCAGTAGACTAACTAGCGGGGGGTTTAAGGATACGCAGTATTTT. V is TRBV19 and J is TRBJ2-3, with TRBD2 identical over 12 bases. V lost 6 bases to trimming and J lost 6 bases; unmatched junction nucleotides: 10. The CDR3 is made up of 16 amino acids. CDR1 and CDR2 from the germline V gene are LNHDA and SQIVND (reference sequence).

CDR3 in amino acids: CASSQAVNSNQPQHF. Here the CDR3 DNA reads TGCGCCAGCAGCCAAGCAGTTAATAGCAATCAGCCCCAGCATTTT. The chain has TRBV4-1 and TRBJ1-5; D is unclear. Trimming shortened V by 1 base and J by 0 bases, and 7 bases separated the two germline ends. The CDR3 runs 15 residues. Per the germline V gene, CDR1 is MGHRA and CDR2 is YSYEKL.

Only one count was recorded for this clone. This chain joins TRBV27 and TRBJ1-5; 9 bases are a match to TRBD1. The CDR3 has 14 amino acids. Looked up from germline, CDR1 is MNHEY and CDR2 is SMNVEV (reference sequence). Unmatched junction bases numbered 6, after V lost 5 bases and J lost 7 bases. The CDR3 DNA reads TGTGCCAGCAGTCTCACAGGGGGCAGGCAGCCCCAGCATTTT. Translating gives CASSLTGGRQPQHF.

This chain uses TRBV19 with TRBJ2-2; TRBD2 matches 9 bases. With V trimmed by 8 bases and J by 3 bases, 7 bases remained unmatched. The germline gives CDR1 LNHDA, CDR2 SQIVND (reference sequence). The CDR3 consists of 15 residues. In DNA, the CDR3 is TGTGCCAGTCTACCTGAGCGGGAGGACACCGGGGAGCTGTTTTTT. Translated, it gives CASLPEREDTGELFF.

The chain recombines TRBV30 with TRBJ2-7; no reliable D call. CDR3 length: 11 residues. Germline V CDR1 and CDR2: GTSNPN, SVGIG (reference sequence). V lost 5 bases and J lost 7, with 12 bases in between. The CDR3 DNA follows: TGTGCCTGGGCCTCTTTTAATGAGCAGTACTTC. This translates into CAWASFNEQYF.

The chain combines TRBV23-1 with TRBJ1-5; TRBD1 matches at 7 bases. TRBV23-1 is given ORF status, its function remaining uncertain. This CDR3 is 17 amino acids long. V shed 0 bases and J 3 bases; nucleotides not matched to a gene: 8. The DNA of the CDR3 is TGCGCCAGCAGTCAATCGTGCGGACAGGCCCACAATCAGCCCCAGCATTTT. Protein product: CASSQSCGQAHNQPQHF.

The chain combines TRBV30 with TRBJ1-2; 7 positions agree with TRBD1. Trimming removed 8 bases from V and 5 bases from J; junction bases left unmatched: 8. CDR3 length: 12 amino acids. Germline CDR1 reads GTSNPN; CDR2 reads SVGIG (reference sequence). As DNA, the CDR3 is TGTGCCGGATCAGACAGGGAGTATGGCTACACCTTC. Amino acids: CAGSDREYGYTF.

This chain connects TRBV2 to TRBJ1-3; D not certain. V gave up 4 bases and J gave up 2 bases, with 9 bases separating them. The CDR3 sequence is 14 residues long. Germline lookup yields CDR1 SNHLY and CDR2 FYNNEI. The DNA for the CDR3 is TGTGCCAGCAGTGTCGATGGAGCTGGAAACACCATATATTTT. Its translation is CASSVDGAGNTIYF.

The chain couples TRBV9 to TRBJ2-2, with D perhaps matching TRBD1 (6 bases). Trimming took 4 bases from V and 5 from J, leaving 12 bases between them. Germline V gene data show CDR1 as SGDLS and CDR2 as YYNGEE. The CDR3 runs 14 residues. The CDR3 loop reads CASSQDRGTGELFF. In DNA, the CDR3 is TGTGCCAGCAGCCAGGATAGGGGGACCGGGGAGCTGTTTTTT.